The 17 T cell receptor beta chains in this list originate from one sample, sequenced in a study of blood T cell repertoires in COVID-19. Only in-frame clones appear in the TCRdb table, and some are missing; sequencing was by immunoSEQ multiplex PCR. Of approximately 470,000 clones detected, about 90% appear once; the ten largest clones hold under 0.75%. The sample comprised PBMCs or T cells enriched from blood (not recorded which). The receptors derive from a woman aged 18-29 years who had recovered from COVID-19.

The chain recombines TRBV2 with TRBJ2-7; tentative D call: TRBD1 (5 bases). V lost 10 bases to trimming and J lost 6 bases, with 16 bases between them. CDR1 and CDR2 (germline): SNHLY, FYNNEI. The CDR3 has 12 amino acids. The DNA for the CDR3 is TGTGCCACCTCGCTTAACCAGGGCGAGCAGTACTTC. As protein: CATSLNQGEQYF. Looking up the rest from reference TRBV2 and TRBJ2-7 gives the full variable domain: EPEVTQTPSHQVTQMGQEVILRCVPISNHLYFYWYRQILGQKVEFLVSFYNNEISEKSEIFDDQFSVERPDGSNFTLKIRSTKLEDSAMYFCATSLNQGEQYFGPGTRLTVT.

The rearrangement joins TRBV29-1 to TRBJ1-1; tentative D call: TRBD1 (6 bases). The CDR3 is made up of 13 amino acids. Trimming shortened V by 7 bases and J by 4 bases, and 16 bases separated the two germline ends. In germline, CDR1 is SQVTM, CDR2 ANQGSEA. The DNA of the CDR3 is TGCAGCGCGGGAACAGGGTTTAGCACTGAAGCTTTCTTT. Translation: CSAGTGFSTEAFF.

This chain connects TRBV2 to TRBJ1-1; D possibly corresponds to TRBD1 (5 bases). Trimming pared 7 bases from V and 0 bases from J, leaving 9 bases between. Germline V gene lookup returns CDR1 SNHLY and CDR2 FYNNEI. The length of the CDR3 is 13 residues. The CDR3 DNA is TGTGCCAGCACTGGGGCCATGAACACTGAAGCTTTCTTT. Protein sequence: CASTGAMNTEAFF. The variable domain in full, completed from reference TRBV2 and TRBJ1-1, reads EPEVTQTPSHQVTQMGQEVILRCVPISNHLYFYWYRQILGQKVEFLVSFYNNEISEKSEIFDDQFSVERPDGSNFTLKIRSTKLEDSAMYFCASTGAMNTEAFFGQGTRLTVV.

The chain couples TRBV7-9 to TRBJ2-5, with 13 bases matching TRBD2. In germline, CDR1 is SEHNR, CDR2 FQNEAQ (reference sequence). Trimming took 1 base from V and 4 from J; bases not matched to a gene: 3. This CDR3 has 16 residues. The CDR3 loop is CASSLGLAGGRETQYF. The CDR3 bases are TGTGCCAGCAGCTTAGGACTAGCGGGGGGTCGAGAGACCCAGTACTTC.

The chain employs TRBV6-5 and TRBJ1-5; possible D gene TRBD1, 5 bases. In germline, CDR1 is MNHEY, CDR2 SVGAGI. The CDR3 spans 13 residues. Trimming removed 4 bases from V and 7 bases from J, with 11 bases in between. The CDR3 loop is CASSFGAGQPQHF. The CDR3 coding sequence is TGTGCCAGCAGTTTTGGGGCCGGGCAGCCCCAGCATTTT.

The chain joins TRBV13 to TRBJ1-2; 9 nucleotides line up with TRBD1. Losses at the gene ends were 5 bases for V and 2 bases for J; bases not matched to a gene: 3. Germline assignment: CDR1 PRHDT and CDR2 FYEKMQ (reference sequence). The CDR3 consists of 14 residues. The CDR3 DNA reads TGTGCCAGCAGCCTTGGGACAGGGAACTATGGCTACACCTTC. Protein product: CASSLGTGNYGYTF.

The chain links TRBV3-1 (or the pseudogene TRBV3-2) to TRBJ2-1, with D possibly being TRBD2 (7 bases). Germline CDR1 reads LGHDT; CDR2 reads YNNKEL (reference sequence). CDR3 length equals 14 residues. The germline V and J ends were trimmed by 3 bases and 8 bases, with 14 bases remaining between them. The CDR3 nucleotides read TGTGCCAGCAGCCATCCTGAGGGGGGGGATGAGCAGTTCTTC. It translates to CASSHPEGGDEQFF.

The chain's CDR3 is CASSPVPGLTNSYNSPLHF. The CDR3 region has the DNA TGTGCCAGCAGCCCTGTCCCGGGACTGACGAACTCCTATAATTCACCCCTCCACTTT. This chain connects TRBV2 to TRBJ1-6; maybe TRBD1 (5 bases). Trimming pared 6 bases from V and 0 bases from J, leaving 21 bases between. Germline CDR1 and CDR2: SNHLY and FYNNEI. The CDR3 length is 19 residues.

The chain is built from TRBV6-5 and TRBJ1-2; perhaps TRBD1 as D (5 bases). Trimming stripped 5 bases from V and 7 bases from J, with 14 bases between. The CDR3 sequence is 13 residues long. Germline CDR1 reads MNHEY; CDR2 reads SVGAGI. CDR3 sequence: CASSTAGGVGYTF. For the CDR3, the DNA is TGTGCCAGCAGTACGGCGGGGGGAGTTGGCTACACCTTC.

The chain links TRBV7-8 to TRBJ2-7; 8 bases agree with TRBD1. Trimming at V came to 4 bases and at J to 2 bases, leaving 7 bases not matched to a gene. Germline V gives CDR1 SGHVS, CDR2 FQNEAQ. The CDR3 is 15 residues long. CDR3 sequence: CASSSRTGWAYEQYF. The DNA for the CDR3 is TGTGCCAGCAGCTCCCGGACAGGGTGGGCCTACGAGCAGTACTTC. Full variable domain (outside the CDR3, taken from reference TRBV7-8 and TRBJ2-7): GAGVSQSPRYKVAKRGQDVALRCDPISGHVSLFWYQQALGQGPEFLTYFQNEAQLDKSGLPSDRFFAERPEGSVSTLKIQRTQQEDSAVYLCASSSRTGWAYEQYFGPGTRLTVT.

The CDR3: CASSQGVADTQYF. The CDR3 bases are TGTGCCAGCTCACAGGGTGTCGCAGATACGCAGTATTTT. The genes are TRBV19 and TRBJ2-3; D perhaps matches TRBD1 (6 bases). Trimming shortened V by 9 bases and J by 4 bases, and 14 bases separated the two germline ends. The CDR3 consists of 13 residues. In germline, CDR1 is LNHDA, CDR2 SQIVND (reference sequence).

The chain couples TRBV29-1 to TRBJ2-5, with 12 bases identical to TRBD1. Trimming cost V 3 bases and J 5 bases; bases outside gene matches: 7. This CDR3 spans 15 amino acids. Germline-derived CDR1 and CDR2 are SQVTM and ANQGSEA. The CDR3 bases are TGCAGCGTTGACTTGGGACAGGGGGCTCGGGAGACCCAGTACTTC. Its translation is CSVDLGQGARETQYF.

J is TRBJ1-2 and V is TRBV2, with TRBD1 identical over 8 bases. Per germline, CDR1 SNHLY and CDR2 FYNNEI. V trimming: 6 bases; J trimming: 5 bases; junction bases outside the gene matches: 8. The CDR3 runs 14 residues. The CDR3 sequence is CASRVGTGAYGYTF. The CDR3, as DNA: TGTGCCAGCAGAGTCGGGACAGGAGCATATGGCTACACCTTC.

The V call is TRBV2, the J call TRBJ2-4; D unresolved. Per germline, CDR1 SNHLY and CDR2 FYNNEI. V lost 8 bases and J lost 1, with 15 bases in between. CDR3 length equals 15 residues. CDR3: CASGWRLVAKNIQYF. CDR3 DNA sequence: TGTGCCAGCGGGTGGCGGTTGGTGGCCAAAAACATTCAGTACTTC.

This chain links TRBV6-1 with TRBJ1-2; D is unclear. V dropped 3 bases and J dropped 4 bases, with 15 bases sitting between them. The CDR3 length is 15 residues. The V gene's germline CDR1 is MNHNS and CDR2 SASEGT. In DNA form, the CDR3 reads TGTGCCAGCAGTGACGAGGGCCCCGGGATCTATGGCTACACCTTC. Protein product: CASSDEGPGIYGYTF.

The chain couples TRBV5-4 to TRBJ2-2; D is possibly TRBD2 (7 bases). Germline V gives CDR1 SGHNT, CDR2 YYREEE (reference sequence). The CDR3 sequence is 16 residues long. The germline V and J ends were trimmed by 0 bases and 4 bases, with 13 bases remaining between them. As DNA, the CDR3 is TGTGCCAGCAGCTTGGAGGCGGGGGCGACCACCGGGGAGCTGTTTTTT. It codes for CASSLEAGATTGELFF.

The rearrangement uses TRBV5-1 and TRBJ2-3; no clear D gene. The V end was cut by 5 bases, the J end by 2 bases, with 12 bases between. Germline V CDR1 and CDR2: SGHRS, YFSETQ. This CDR3 comprises 14 residues. The CDR3 nucleotides are TGCGCCAGCAGTAATCGAGTGGTCACAGATACGCAGTATTTT. It specifies CASSNRVVTDTQYF.